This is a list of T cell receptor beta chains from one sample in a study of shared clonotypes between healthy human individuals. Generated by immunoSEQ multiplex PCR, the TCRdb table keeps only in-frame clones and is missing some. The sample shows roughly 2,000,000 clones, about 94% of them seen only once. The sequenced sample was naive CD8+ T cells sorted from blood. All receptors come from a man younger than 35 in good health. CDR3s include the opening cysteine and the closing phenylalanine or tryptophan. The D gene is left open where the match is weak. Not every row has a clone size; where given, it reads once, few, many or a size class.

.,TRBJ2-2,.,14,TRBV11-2,TGTGCCAGCCGTGTCGGAGAGTTCACCGGGGAGCTGTTTTTT,CASRVGEFTGELFF
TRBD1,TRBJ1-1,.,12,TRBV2,TGTGCCAGGCAGGGGGCGCGGACTGAAGCTTTCTTT,CARQGARTEAFF
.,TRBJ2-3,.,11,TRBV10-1,TGCGCCAGCAGTGAGGCAGATACGCAGTATTTT,CASSEADTQYF
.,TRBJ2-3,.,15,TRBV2,TGTGCCAGCAGTGACAAACTCCTTAGCACAGATACGCAGTATTTT,CASSDKLLSTDTQYF
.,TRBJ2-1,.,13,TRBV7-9,TGTGCCAGCAGCTTGGTATGGGGCAATGAGCAGTTCTTC,CASSLVWGNEQFF
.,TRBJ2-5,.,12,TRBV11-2,TGTGCCAGCAGAGGCCTCCAAGAGACCCAGTACTTC,CASRGLQETQYF
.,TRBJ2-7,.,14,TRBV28,TGTGCCAGCAGTTCGCGGGGCCCCTCCTACGAGCAGTACTTC,CASSSRGPSYEQYF
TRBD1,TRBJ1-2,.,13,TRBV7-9,TGTGCCAGCAGCGTTGGGACAGGGGAAGGCTACACCTTC,CASSVGTGEGYTF
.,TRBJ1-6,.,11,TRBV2,TGTGCCAGCAGCCTCCCCCCGATGGTCCACTTT,CASSLPPMVHF
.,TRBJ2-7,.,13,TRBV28,TGTGCCAGCACTCCCGGAATAACCTACGAGCAGTACTTC,CASTPGITYEQYF
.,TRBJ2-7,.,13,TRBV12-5,TGTGCTAGTGGTTTTGGGGGAATGTACGAGCAGTACTTC,CASGFGGMYEQYF
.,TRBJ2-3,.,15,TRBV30,TGTGCCTGGACCGACTGGGGGTCCAGCACAGATACGCAGTATTTT,CAWTDWGSSTDTQYF
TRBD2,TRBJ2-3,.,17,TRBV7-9,TGTGCCAGCAGCTACCCTTTGGCGGGGGAGACCACAGATACGCAGTATTTT,CASSYPLAGETTDTQYF
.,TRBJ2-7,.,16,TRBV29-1,TGCAGCGTTGAAGAGGTGGCCGCAGGGGTGAGCTACGAGCAGTACTTC,CSVEEVAAGVSYEQYF
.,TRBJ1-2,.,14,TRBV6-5,TGTGCCAGCAGTTACTCGCCGGCCGTCTATGGCTACACCTTC,CASSYSPAVYGYTF
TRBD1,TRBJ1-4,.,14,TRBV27,TGTGCCAGCAGTTTGGGACAGGATAATGAAAAACTGTTTTTT,CASSLGQDNEKLFF
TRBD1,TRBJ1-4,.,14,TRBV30,TGTGCCTGGACCCCCGGGACAGGGCGAGAAAAACTGTTTTTT,CAWTPGTGREKLFF
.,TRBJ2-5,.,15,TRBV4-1,TGCGCCAGCAGCCAGGGTACTACCATAGGGGAGACCCAGTACTTC,CASSQGTTIGETQYF
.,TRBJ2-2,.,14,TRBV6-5,TGTGCCAGCAGTACCGACAGAGACACCGGGGAGCTGTTTTTT,CASSTDRDTGELFF
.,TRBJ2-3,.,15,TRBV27,TGTGCCAGCAGTACCGAGGGCAGGGGCACAGATACGCAGTATTTT,CASSTEGRGTDTQYF
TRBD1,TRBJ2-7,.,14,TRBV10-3,TGTGCCATCAGTGGGGACAGGGGAGGTGACGAGCAGTACTTC,CAISGDRGGDEQYF
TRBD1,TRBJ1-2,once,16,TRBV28,TGTGCCAGCAGTTTAATTCGAACAGGGGGGGACTATGGCTACACCTTC,CASSLIRTGGDYGYTF
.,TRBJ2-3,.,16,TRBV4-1,TGCGCCAGCAGCCAAGTGGGGGCGGCGGGAGCAGATACGCAGTATTTT,CASSQVGAAGADTQYF
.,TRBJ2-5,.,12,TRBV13,TGTGCCAGCAGCTTAGCGCAAGAGACCCAGTACTTC,CASSLAQETQYF
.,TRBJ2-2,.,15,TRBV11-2,TGTGCCAGCAGCTCAGAGGACAAAGGCATTGAGGAGCTGTTTTTT,CASSSEDKGIEELFF
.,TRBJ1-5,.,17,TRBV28,TGTGCCAGCAGTTGGCGGCGAACACCATCTAGCAATCAGCCCCAGCATTTT,CASSWRRTPSSNQPQHF
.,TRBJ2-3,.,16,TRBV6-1,TGTGCCAGCAGTGAATATATACAGGAGGGCACAGATACGCAGTATTTT,CASSEYIQEGTDTQYF